The clone carrying this T cell receptor (beta chain) has more than one count but fewer than ten. As yet, its antigen is unknown. The sample is drawn from a study of T-cell reconstitution after alpha-beta-depleted transplantation in children. Findings of the study overall: Reports say that about two months after transplant, the alpha-beta T cells came out of several hundred graft clones that had expanded. T-cell numbers and diversity, one year after transplant, stemmed largely from T cells that were newly produced. The high TCRbeta diversity at day 60 in some patients came from surviving recipient T cells and thymic progenitors.

Library preparation (for TCRbeta) was performed with unique molecular identifiers. MiXCR, run by TCRdb on the PCR reads, gives a single entry per CDR3 protein. Of some 130,000 distinct CDR3 sequences in the sample, roughly 9% are singletons; the top ten hold nearly 25%. J was trimmed by 2 bases and V by 6 bases; bases with no gene match: 8. Germline V gene lookup returns CDR1 DFQATT and CDR2 SNEGSKA (reference sequence). There are 14 residues in the CDR3. The sequence came from a girl under two years old who had a stem cell transplant for combined immunodeficiency, so the T cells may come from the graft donor. The chain carries TRBV20-1 and TRBJ2-7; 9 bases are shared with TRBD1. The sequencing here drew on PBMCs, mostly from graft donor cells, taken 180 days after TCRalphabeta/CD19-depleted stem cell transplant. CDR3 sequence: CSAPGGQGPYEQYF. The CDR3 coding sequence is TGCAGTGCCCCGGGGGGACAGGGACCCTACGAGCAGTACTTC.